The present entry profiles one T cell receptor (beta chain) with its context. Its target is not known. This record comes from a study of T cell repertoires in cytomegalovirus infection. Study background: CMV epitopes that were recently identified and HLA-C-restricted were used alongside well-studied HLA-B-restricted ones. Indications came from public TCR beta signatures; they pointed to CMV infection and to a matching HLA type.

TCRdb redid the calling of the reads with MiXCR, one entry per CDR3 protein. The profile shows about 830,000 distinct CDR3 sequences, less than 35% of them singletons. Study outcomes and limitations: Predominance within the ex vivo response was attributable to HLA-C-restricted CMV-specific TCR beta clonotypes.

The TCR comes from a human donor in good health (CMV status not recorded). Some clones in this sample may be carry-over from other donors' samples. Sequencing was performed on cultured CD8+ T cells from PBMCs, taken from culture after CMV antigen stimulation.

This chain's CDR3 is CASSRVPPEAFF. DNA for the CDR3: TGTGCCAGCAGCCGGGTTCCTCCAGAGGCTTTCTTT. V gene TRBV7-6 combines with J gene TRBJ1-1; D not resolved. CDR1 SGHVS and CDR2 FNYEAQ come from the germline V gene. V was pared by 5 bases and J by 11 bases, with 15 bases between. This CDR3 spans 12 amino acids.